This TCR beta chain was identified in a study of Graves' ophthalmopathy and Graves' hyperthyroidism (dated 2018 in TCRdb). Study-wide context: Hyperthyroidism was defined as stable when no progression to ophthalmopathy occurred within 18 months of follow-up. In total, some 140 blood samples were TCR-sequenced: 40 to 45 ophthalmopathy, some 72 hyperthyroidism and some 17 hyperthyroidism-to-ophthalmopathy patients. An independent validation cohort comprised some 19 hyperthyroidism patients and roughly 15 patients who later progressed from hyperthyroidism to ophthalmopathy. In roughly 6 hyperthyroidism patients, T-cell repertoires of thyroid tissue and blood were compared. To tell Graves' ophthalmopathy apart from Graves' hyperthyroidism, and to predict which patients would progress to ophthalmopathy, the study relied on TCR beta repertoire signatures. Following sample collection, hyperthyroidism patients were given methimazole at a starting dose of 30 mg daily, and ophthalmopathy patients were given high-dose intravenous methylprednisolone. To explore V-J signatures that separate ophthalmopathy from hyperthyroidism, a discovery set of about 96 patients was enrolled, consisting of 40 to 45 with ophthalmopathy and about 60 with stable hyperthyroidism. Paper-wide results and their limitations: Most expanded thyroid clonotypes with a frequency above 0.001 also appeared in blood, which suggests that blood repertoires may reflect the immune response in the thyroid. No statistical method was used to predetermine the sample size, and group allocation was not hidden from the investigators. In validation, the model predicted ophthalmopathy progression with nearly 71% sensitivity and about 77% specificity; some twelve predicted patients were CT-confirmed with GO in a median of around 6 months. The 13-signature model separated ophthalmopathy from stable hyperthyroidism with roughly 89% sensitivity and about 81% specificity in cross-validation, and 80%/75% in the test set.

From its cysteine to its phenylalanine, the CDR3 spans 18 amino acids. The read is trimmed to its CDR3 DNA, 54 bases read in frame from base 1. CDR1 SGHVS and CDR2 FNYEAQ were looked up in the germline V gene. The V end gives up 1 base and the J end 3 bases, leaving 11 bases in the junction not matched to a gene. This clonotype was counted at least ten times. Its target antigen remains unknown. Base-call qualities are not available, and no considerably larger clone is one nucleotide away. For repertoire sequencing, TCR beta CDR3 regions were amplified from RNA transcripts. A first-round RT-PCR used HTBI primers with the Qiagen OneStep RT-PCR kit, followed by a second-round multiplex PCR, size selection and purification. The libraries underwent paired-end sequencing with 100 bp reads on an Illumina HiSeq2000. Per the authors' processing: SOAPnuke was used to process the reads, throwing out any read that had adapters, had uncalled bases, had a mean Phred below 15, or lacked an exact constant-primer or identifier match. High-quality paired reads were merged with COPE v1.2.5. Each unique nucleotide sequence was treated as a clonotype, and MiTCR v1.1 was used to align the clonotypes to the IMGT TRB V, D and J references. The analysis was limited to V-J combinations with a frequency above 0.0001, which together covered approximately 99% of repertoires. For each V-J combination, a TCR clonal expansion and chaos score was defined as F50 clonal expansion divided by the chaos observed in the TCRdist matrix. Welch's t-statistics and random forest were used to narrow the features down to 13 V-J combinations, which were then fed into a naive Bayes classifier. The similarity between thyroid and blood repertoires was quantified using the Morisita-Horn index. TCRdb trimmed the raw reads at Q25, called clones with MiXCR and kept productive beta chains. Rows matching on CDR3 protein sequence are summarized as one entry with the most common DNA and genes. TCRdb's processing, not the study's, gives the V and J calls here. The table for this sample lists around 1.1 million distinct CDR3 sequences; about two fifths of them were counted only once. 8.5% to 14% of the sample belongs to the ten largest clones.

Hyperthyroidism patients were newly diagnosed, were aged 18 to 65 years, and had a disease duration under 2 months. Patients with other autoimmune diseases, uncontrolled infections, pregnancy or lactation were excluded. Diagnosis relied on clinical symptoms, serum thyroxine, TRAb, thyroid ultrasound and orbital computed tomography. Total RNA was extracted with Trizol reagent and quality-checked on an Agilent 2100 Bioanalyzer. This clonotype was sampled from an adult man with Graves' hyperthyroidism. Sequencing used peripheral blood or thyroid tissue (not recorded which). The sequence joins TRBV7-6 to TRBJ2-7, with 11 bases in between that match TRBD2. The nucleotides read TGTGCCAGCAGCTTAGGGGGAACTAGCGGGAGAAGGGGCTACGAGCAGTACTTC. This is translated as CASSLGGTSGRRGYEQYF.